A single sample gave rise to the 9 T cell receptor beta chains below, sequenced in a study of technical replicates of blood from a handful of donors. Produced via immunoSEQ multiplex PCR; TCRdb's table is partial and in-frame only. The sample records around 65,000 clones, roughly 88% being singletons. Sequences were obtained from PBMCs. These receptors all stem from a human donor in good health. Some clones in this sample may be carry-over from other donors' samples.

In this sample, this clone turned up once. The chain employs TRBV15 and TRBJ2-1, with 7 bases lining up with TRBD1. This CDR3 comprises 15 residues. From germline, CDR1 is LNHNV and CDR2 YYDKDF (reference sequence). V lost 6 bases, J lost 2 bases, and 7 bases stayed unmatched. The CDR3 bases are TGTGCCACCAGGATCCTGGACAGGCCCTACAATGAGCAGTTCTTC. Protein sequence: CATRILDRPYNEQFF.

Only a few counts were recorded for this clone. The rearrangement joins TRBV7-3 to TRBJ2-6, with D hard to call. V lost 4 bases, J lost 4 bases, and 23 bases lay in between. The CDR3 is 19 residues long. CDR1 and CDR2 (germline): SGHTA, FQGTGA. The CDR3 DNA follows: TGTGCCAGCAGCTCCTCCGACTCGGGTCGCGTGGTCGGGGCCAACGTCCTGACTTTC. It codes for CASSSSDSGRVVGANVLTF.

The J gene is TRBJ2-7, the V gene TRBV5-1; 9 nucleotides agree with TRBD1. In germline, CDR1 is SGHRS, CDR2 YFSETQ. The CDR3 extends over 19 amino acids. V shed 0 bases, J shed 4 bases, and the junction held 17 bases outside the gene matches. CDR3 residues: CASSLVFAGPGQGIYEQYF. In DNA form, the CDR3 reads TGCGCCAGCAGCTTGGTGTTCGCGGGCCCGGGACAGGGAATTTACGAGCAGTACTTC.

The rearrangement joins TRBV29-1 to TRBJ2-5; D may be TRBD2 (5 bases). The V gene's germline CDR1 is SQVTM and CDR2 ANQGSEA. Trimming left V 3 bases short and J 2 bases short, with 10 bases between. This CDR3 has 13 residues. This CDR3 is CSVDGVAQETQYF. In DNA, the CDR3 is TGCAGCGTTGATGGGGTAGCGCAAGAGACCCAGTACTTC.

The chain links TRBV20-1 to TRBJ2-7, with 8 bases fitting TRBD2. The ends lost 5 bases at V and 6 bases at J; junction bases unmatched: 3. The CDR3 sequence is 11 residues long. Germline CDR1 DFQATT, CDR2 SNEGSKA (reference sequence). The CDR3: CSAERGLEQYF. Here the CDR3 DNA reads TGCAGTGCTGAGCGGGGGCTCGAGCAGTACTTC.

The genes are TRBV6-6 and TRBJ1-1; 10 bases are a match to TRBD1. From germline, CDR1 is MNHNY and CDR2 SVGAGI (reference sequence). The CDR3 runs 15 residues. The V and J ends lost 6 bases and 11 bases, in that order; junction bases with no gene match: 15. CDR3 coding DNA: TGTGCCAGCAGCTCAGCCGGGACAGGGGTGATGGAGGCTTTCTTT. Its translation is CASSSAGTGVMEAFF.

The V gene is TRBV7-9, the J gene TRBJ1-1; 10 bases match TRBD1. Germline assignment: CDR1 SEHNR and CDR2 FQNEAQ (reference sequence). CDR3 length equals 16 residues. J lost 3 bases, V lost 5 bases, and 9 bases had no gene match. The CDR3: CASSHPGTGVDTEAFF. The DNA for the CDR3 is TGTGCCAGCAGCCACCCCGGGACAGGGGTCGACACTGAAGCTTTCTTT.

The rearrangement joins TRBV6-5 to TRBJ1-3; D unresolved. Germline lookup yields CDR1 MNHEY and CDR2 SVGAGI. The CDR3 is made up of 14 amino acids. Trimming shortened V by 2 bases and J by 0 bases, and 5 bases separated the two germline ends. The CDR3 DNA follows: TGTGCCAGCAGTTACGATAGCTCTGGAAACACCATATATTTT. It translates to CASSYDSSGNTIYF.

The rearrangement uses TRBV2 and TRBJ1-1; D not certain. Trimming removed 3 bases at V and 5 bases at J, with 10 bases between. The CDR3 runs 13 residues. Germline-derived CDR1 and CDR2 are SNHLY and FYNNEI. In DNA form, the CDR3 reads TGTGCCAGCAGTGAGCAATCAGGTACTGAAGCTTTCTTT. It translates to CASSEQSGTEAFF.